This TCR beta chain stems from a study of technical replicates of blood from a handful of donors. V trimming: 3 bases; J trimming: 4 bases; junction bases outside the gene matches: 4. The germline V gene encodes CDR1 LGHNA and CDR2 YNFKEQ. This CDR3 region has 14 residues. Assay: immunoSEQ multiplex PCR; the TCRdb copy retains only in-frame clones and omits some. This table has tens of thousands of clones, about 90% appearing once. This rearrangement joins TRBV4-2 to TRBJ2-3, with 7 bases fitting TRBD2. Source material: PBMCs. This TCR derives from a human donor in good health. Some clones in this sample may be carry-over from other donors' samples. Written as DNA, the CDR3 is TGTGCCAGCAGCCATACTAGCGAATCAGATACGCAGTATTTT. It yields the protein CASSHTSESDTQYF.